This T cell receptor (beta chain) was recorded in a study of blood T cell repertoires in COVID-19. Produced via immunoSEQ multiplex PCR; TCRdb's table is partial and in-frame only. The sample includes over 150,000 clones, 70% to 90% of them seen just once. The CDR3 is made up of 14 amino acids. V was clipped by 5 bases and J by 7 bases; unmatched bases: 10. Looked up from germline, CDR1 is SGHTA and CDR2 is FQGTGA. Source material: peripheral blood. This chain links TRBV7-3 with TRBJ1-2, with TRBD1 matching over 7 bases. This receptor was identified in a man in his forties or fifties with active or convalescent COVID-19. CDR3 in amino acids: CASSPQGSAGGYTF. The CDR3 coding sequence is TGTGCCAGCAGCCCACAGGGGAGCGCTGGTGGCTACACCTTC.